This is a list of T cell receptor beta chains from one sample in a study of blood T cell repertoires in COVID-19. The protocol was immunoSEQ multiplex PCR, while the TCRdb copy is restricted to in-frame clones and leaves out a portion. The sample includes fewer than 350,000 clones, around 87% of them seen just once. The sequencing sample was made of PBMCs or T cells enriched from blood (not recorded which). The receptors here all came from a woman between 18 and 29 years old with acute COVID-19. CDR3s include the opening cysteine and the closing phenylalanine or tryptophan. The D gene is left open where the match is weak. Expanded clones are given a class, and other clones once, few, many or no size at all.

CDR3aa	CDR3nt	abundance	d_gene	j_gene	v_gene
CASRLLAGNEQYF	TGTGCCAGCAGGCTACTAGCGGGTAACGAGCAGTACTTC	NA	TRBD2	TRBJ2-7	TRBV27
CASSLVVSGSVNEQFF	TGCGCCAGCAGCTTGGTAGTTAGCGGGAGCGTCAATGAGCAGTTCTTC	NA	TRBD2	TRBJ2-1	TRBV5-1
CASRDRIQETQYF	TGTGCCAGCAGGGACAGAATCCAAGAGACCCAGTACTTC	NA	NA	TRBJ2-5	TRBV12-3/TRBV12-4
CASSMKQGLAYNEQFF	TGCGCCAGCAGCATGAAACAGGGGCTCGCCTACAATGAGCAGTTCTTC	once	TRBD1	TRBJ2-1	TRBV5-1
CASSLVWDSQDIQYF	TGTGCCAGCAGCTTAGTCTGGGACAGTCAGGACATTCAGTACTTC	NA	TRBD1	TRBJ2-4	TRBV11-2
CASGLVLGSEGGLNTEAFF	TGTGCTAGTGGTTTGGTACTAGGTTCCGAGGGGGGGCTGAACACTGAAGCTTTCTTT	NA	NA	TRBJ1-1	TRBV12-5
CASRHLRATGTYEQYF	TGTGCCAGCAGACATCTCCGGGCCACGGGAACCTACGAGCAGTACTTC	NA	NA	TRBJ2-7	TRBV27
CASSDGGGYNEQFF	TGTGCCAGCAGCGATGGCGGGGGCTACAATGAGCAGTTCTTC	NA	TRBD2	TRBJ2-1	TRBV9
CASSYGQLNTEAFF	TGTGCCAGCAGTTACGGACAGTTGAACACTGAAGCTTTCTTT	NA	NA	TRBJ1-1	TRBV6-2/TRBV6-3
CASSQDASGVFEQYF	TGCGCCAGCAGCCAAGATGCGTCAGGGGTATTCGAGCAGTACTTC	NA	NA	TRBJ2-7	TRBV4-3
CASKSAAGNQPQHF	TGTGCCAGCAAATCAGCAGCGGGCAATCAGCCCCAGCATTTT	NA	NA	TRBJ1-5	TRBV2